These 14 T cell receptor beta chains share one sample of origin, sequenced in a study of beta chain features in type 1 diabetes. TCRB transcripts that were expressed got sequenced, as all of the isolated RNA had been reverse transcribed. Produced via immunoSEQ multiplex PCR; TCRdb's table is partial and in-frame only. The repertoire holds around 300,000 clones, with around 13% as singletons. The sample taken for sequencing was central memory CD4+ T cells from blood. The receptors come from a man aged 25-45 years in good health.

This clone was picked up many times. CDR3 loop: CASSFGGEQYV. CDR3 coding DNA: TGTGCCAGTAGTTTCGGCGGGGAGCAGTACGTC. The chain combines TRBV19 with TRBJ2-7, with D tentatively TRBD2 (5 bases). The length of the CDR3 is 11 residues. Trimming took 5 bases from V and 7 from J, leaving 9 bases between them. From germline, CDR1 is LNHDA and CDR2 SQIVND (reference sequence).

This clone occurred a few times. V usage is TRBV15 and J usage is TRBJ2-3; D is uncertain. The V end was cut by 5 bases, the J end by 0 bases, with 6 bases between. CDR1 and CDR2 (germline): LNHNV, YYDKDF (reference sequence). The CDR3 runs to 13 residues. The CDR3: CATSPGSTDTQYF. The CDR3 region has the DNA TGTGCCACCAGCCCTGGGAGCACAGATACGCAGTATTTT.

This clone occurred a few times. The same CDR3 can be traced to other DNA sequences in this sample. The CDR3 DNA follows: TGTGCCAGCAGCTTAGATTTCTCCGGGGAGCTGTTTTTT. It translates to CASSLDFSGELFF. V usage is TRBV11-3 and J usage is TRBJ2-2; D not resolved. The V gene's germline CDR1 is SGHNT and CDR2 YENEEA. This CDR3 comprises 13 residues. V lost 0 bases to trimming and J lost 6 bases, with 5 bases between them.

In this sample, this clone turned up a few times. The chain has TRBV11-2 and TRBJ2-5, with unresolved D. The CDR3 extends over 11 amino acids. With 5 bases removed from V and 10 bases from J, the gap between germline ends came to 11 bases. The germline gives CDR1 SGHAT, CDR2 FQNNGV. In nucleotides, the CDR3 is TGTGCCAGCAGCCGTAAAGTTGACCAGTACTTC. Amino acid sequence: CASSRKVDQYF.

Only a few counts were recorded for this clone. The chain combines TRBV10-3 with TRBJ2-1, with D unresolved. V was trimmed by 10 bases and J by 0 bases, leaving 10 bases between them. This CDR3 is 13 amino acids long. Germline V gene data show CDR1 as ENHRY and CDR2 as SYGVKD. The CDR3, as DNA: TGTGCCAGCAGCACCAGCTCCTACAATGAGCAGTTCTTC. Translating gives CASSTSSYNEQFF.

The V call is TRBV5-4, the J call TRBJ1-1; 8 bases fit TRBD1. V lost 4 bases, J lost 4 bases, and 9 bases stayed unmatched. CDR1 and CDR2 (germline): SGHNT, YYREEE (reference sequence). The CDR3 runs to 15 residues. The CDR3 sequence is CASSRRTGLSTEAFF. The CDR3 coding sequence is TGTGCCAGCAGCAGACGGACAGGGTTAAGCACTGAAGCTTTCTTT. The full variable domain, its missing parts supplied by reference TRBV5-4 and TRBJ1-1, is ETGVTQSPTHLIKTRGQQVTLRCSSQSGHNTVSWYQQALGQGPQFIFQYYREEENGRGNFPPRFSGLQFPNYSSELNVNALELDDSALYLCASSRRTGLSTEAFFGQGTRLTVV.

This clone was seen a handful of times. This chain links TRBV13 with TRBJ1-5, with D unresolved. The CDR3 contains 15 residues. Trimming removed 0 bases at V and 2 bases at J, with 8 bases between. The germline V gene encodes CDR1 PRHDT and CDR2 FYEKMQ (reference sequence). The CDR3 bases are TGTGCCAGCAGCTTAGGAAGGGTGGGCAATCAGCCCCAGCATTTT. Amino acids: CASSLGRVGNQPQHF.

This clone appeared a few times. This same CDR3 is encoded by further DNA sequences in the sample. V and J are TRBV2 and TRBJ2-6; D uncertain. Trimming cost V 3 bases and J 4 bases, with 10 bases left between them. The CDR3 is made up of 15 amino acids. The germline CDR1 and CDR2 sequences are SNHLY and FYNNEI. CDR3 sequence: CASSDFGSGANVLTF. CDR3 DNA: TGTGCCAGCAGTGATTTCGGGTCCGGGGCCAACGTCCTGACTTTC.

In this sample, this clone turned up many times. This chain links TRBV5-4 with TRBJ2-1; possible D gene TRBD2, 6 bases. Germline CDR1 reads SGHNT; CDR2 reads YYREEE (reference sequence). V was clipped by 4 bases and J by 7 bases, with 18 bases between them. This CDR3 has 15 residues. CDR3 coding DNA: TGTGCCAGCAGCGCGGGACCTACCCAGGAGAATGAGCAGTTCTTC. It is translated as CASSAGPTQENEQFF.

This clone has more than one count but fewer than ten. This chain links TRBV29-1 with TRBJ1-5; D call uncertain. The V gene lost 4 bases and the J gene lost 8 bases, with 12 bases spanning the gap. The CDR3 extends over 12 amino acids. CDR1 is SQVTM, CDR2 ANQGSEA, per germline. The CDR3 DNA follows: TGCAGCGTTGGGGAGGGAGGTGAGCCCCAGCATTTT. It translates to CSVGEGGEPQHF. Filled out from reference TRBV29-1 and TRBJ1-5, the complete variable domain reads SAVISQKPSRDICQRGTSLTIQCQVDSQVTMMFWYRQQPGQSLTLIATANQGSEATYESGFVIDKFPISRPNLTFSTLTVSNMSPEDSSIYLCSVGEGGEPQHFGDGTRLSIL.

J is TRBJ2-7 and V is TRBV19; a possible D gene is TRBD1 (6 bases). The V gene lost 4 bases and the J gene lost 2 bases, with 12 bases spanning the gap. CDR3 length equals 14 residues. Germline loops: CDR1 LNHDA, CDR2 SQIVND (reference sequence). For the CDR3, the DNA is TGTGCCAGTAGTAGACCGGGACAAGCCTACGAGCAGTACTTC. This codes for CASSRPGQAYEQYF.

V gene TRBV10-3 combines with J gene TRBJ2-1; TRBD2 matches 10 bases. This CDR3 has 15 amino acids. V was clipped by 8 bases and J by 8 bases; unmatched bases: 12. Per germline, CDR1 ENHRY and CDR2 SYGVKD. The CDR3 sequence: CAIGQGTSASHEQFF. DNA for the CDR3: TGTGCCATCGGCCAAGGGACTAGCGCCTCCCATGAGCAGTTCTTC.

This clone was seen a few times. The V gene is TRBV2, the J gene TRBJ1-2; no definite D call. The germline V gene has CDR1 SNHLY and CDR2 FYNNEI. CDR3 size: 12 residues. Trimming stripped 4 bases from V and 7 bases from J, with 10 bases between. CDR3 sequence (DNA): TGTGCCAGCAGTGCTCAGGATTTTGGCTACACCTTC. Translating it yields CASSAQDFGYTF. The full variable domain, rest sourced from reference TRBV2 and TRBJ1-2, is EPEVTQTPSHQVTQMGQEVILRCVPISNHLYFYWYRQILGQKVEFLVSFYNNEISEKSEIFDDQFSVERPDGSNFTLKIRSTKLEDSAMYFCASSAQDFGYTFGSGTRLTVV.

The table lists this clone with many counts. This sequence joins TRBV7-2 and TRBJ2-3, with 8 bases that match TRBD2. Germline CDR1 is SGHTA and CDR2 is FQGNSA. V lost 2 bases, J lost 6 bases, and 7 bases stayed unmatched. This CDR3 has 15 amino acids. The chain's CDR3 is CASSLRRGAPDTQYF. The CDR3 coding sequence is TGTGCCAGCAGCTTAAGGCGGGGGGCCCCGGATACGCAGTATTTT.